This entry features one TCR beta chain sequence. Sequenced by immunoSEQ multiplex PCR; TCRdb stores in-frame clones only, minus some. This table has roughly 70,000 clones, about 85% appearing once. Trimming left V 3 bases short and J 5 bases short, with 16 bases between. Looked up from germline, CDR1 is SGHTA and CDR2 is FQGNSA. The CDR3 has 15 amino acids. The data were obtained in a study of blood T cell repertoires in COVID-19. Study-level information: Whether acute or convalescent, the COVID-19 samples came from the United States, Italy and Spain. T cells, B-cell-depleted T cells, or PBMCs supplied cDNA or gDNA.

The V and J genes are TRBV7-2 and TRBJ2-5; TRBD2 might be the D (6 bases). This clonotype was obtained from a man aged 65 to 79 with active COVID-19. Sequencing was performed on peripheral blood. This CDR3 reads CASSLGGPRGETQYF. Written as DNA, the CDR3 is TGTGCCAGCAGCTTGGGGGGACCCCGGGGGGAGACCCAGTACTTC.